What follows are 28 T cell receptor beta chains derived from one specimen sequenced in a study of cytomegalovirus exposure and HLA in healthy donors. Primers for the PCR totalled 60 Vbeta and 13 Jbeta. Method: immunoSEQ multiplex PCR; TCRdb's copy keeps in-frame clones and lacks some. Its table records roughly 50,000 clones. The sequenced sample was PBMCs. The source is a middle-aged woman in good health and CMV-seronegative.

The CDR3 DNA reads as TGTGCCAGCTCACCAGGGCCGCGGAGGAGCTCCTACAATGAGCAGTTCTTC. Translated, it gives CASSPGPRRSSYNEQFF. The chain joins TRBV18 to TRBJ2-1, with D maybe TRBD2 (5 bases). The germline V and J ends were trimmed by 2 bases and 0 bases, with 14 bases remaining between them. The CDR3 loop spans 17 amino acids. Looked up from germline, CDR1 is KGHSH and CDR2 is LQKENI.

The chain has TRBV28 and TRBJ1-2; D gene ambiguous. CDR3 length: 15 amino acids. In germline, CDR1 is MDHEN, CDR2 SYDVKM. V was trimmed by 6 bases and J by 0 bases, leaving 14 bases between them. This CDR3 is CASRPPERPNYGYTF. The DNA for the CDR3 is TGTGCCAGCAGGCCCCCCGAGAGGCCTAACTATGGCTACACCTTC.

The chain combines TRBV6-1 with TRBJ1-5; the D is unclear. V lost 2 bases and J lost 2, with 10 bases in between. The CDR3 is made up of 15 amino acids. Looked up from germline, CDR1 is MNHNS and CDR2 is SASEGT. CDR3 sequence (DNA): TGTGCCAGCAGTGAACGAGGGAGAGGCAATCAGCCCCAGCATTTT. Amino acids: CASSERGRGNQPQHF.

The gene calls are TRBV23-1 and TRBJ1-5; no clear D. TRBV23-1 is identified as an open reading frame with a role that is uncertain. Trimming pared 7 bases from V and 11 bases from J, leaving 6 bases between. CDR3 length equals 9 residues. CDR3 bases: TGCGCCAGCACGCGCACCCAGCATTTT. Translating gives CASTRTQHF.

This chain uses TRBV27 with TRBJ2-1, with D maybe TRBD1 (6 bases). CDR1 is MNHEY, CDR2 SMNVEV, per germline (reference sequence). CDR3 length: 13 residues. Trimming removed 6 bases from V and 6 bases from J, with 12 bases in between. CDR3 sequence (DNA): TGTGCCAGCAGGACCCAGGGGAGCAATGAGCAGTTCTTC. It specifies CASRTQGSNEQFF.

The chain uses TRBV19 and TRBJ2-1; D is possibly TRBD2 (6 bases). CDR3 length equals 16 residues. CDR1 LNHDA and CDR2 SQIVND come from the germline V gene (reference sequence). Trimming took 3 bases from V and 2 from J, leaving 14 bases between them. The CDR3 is CASSIEGLQAYNEQFF. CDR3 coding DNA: TGTGCCAGTAGTATTGAGGGACTTCAGGCCTACAATGAGCAGTTCTTC.

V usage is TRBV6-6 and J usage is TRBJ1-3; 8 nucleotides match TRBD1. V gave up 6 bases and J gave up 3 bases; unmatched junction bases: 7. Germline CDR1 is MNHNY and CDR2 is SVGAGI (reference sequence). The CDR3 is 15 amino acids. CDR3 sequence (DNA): TGTGCCAGCAGCTCCCCCGACAGGGGTGGAAACACCATATATTTT. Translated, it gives CASSSPDRGGNTIYF.

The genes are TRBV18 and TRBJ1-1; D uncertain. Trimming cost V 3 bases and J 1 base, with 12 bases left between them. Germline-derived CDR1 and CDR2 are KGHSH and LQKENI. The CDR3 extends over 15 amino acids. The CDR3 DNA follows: TGTGCCAGCTCACCGCCCCCGACGGGGAACACTGAAGCTTTCTTT. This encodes CASSPPPTGNTEAFF.

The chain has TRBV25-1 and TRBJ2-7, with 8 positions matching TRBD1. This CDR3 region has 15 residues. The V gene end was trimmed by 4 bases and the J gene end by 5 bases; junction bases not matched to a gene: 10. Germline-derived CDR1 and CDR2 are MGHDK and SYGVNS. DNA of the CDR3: TGTGCCAGCAGTGCCTCGATCCCACAGGGGGACGAGCAGTACTTC. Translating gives CASSASIPQGDEQYF.

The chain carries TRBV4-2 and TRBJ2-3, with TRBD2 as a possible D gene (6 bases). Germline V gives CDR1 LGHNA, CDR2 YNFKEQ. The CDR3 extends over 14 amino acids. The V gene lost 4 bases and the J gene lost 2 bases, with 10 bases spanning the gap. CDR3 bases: TGTGCCAGCAGCCTCCGGACTACCACAGATACGCAGTATTTT. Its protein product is CASSLRTTTDTQYF.

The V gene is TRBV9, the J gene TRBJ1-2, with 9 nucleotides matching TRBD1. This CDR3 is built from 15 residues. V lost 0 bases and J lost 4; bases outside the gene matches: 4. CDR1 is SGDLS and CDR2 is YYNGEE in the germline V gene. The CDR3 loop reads CASSVAPDRGYGYTF. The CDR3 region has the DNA TGTGCCAGCAGCGTAGCCCCGGACAGGGGCTATGGCTACACCTTC. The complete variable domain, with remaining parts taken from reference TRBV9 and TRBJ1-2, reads DSGVTQTPKHLITATGQRVTLRCSPRSGDLSVYWYQQSLDQGLQFLIQYYNGEERAKGNILERFSAQQFPDLHSELNLSSLELGDSALYFCASSVAPDRGYGYTFGSGTRLTVV.

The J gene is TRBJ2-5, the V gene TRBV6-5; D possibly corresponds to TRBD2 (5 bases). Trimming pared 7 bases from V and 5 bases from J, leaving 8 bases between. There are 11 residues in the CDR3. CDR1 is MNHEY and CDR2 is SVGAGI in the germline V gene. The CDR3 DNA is TGTGCCAGCACTCGGGGTGAGACCCAGTACTTC. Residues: CASTRGETQYF.

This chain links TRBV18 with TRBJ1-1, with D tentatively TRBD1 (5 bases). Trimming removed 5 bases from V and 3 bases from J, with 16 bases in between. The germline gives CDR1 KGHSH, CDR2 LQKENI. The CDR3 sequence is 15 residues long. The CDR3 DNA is TGTGCCAGCTCATCAGGAACAGGTGGGGACACTGAAGCTTTCTTT. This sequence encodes CASSSGTGGDTEAFF.

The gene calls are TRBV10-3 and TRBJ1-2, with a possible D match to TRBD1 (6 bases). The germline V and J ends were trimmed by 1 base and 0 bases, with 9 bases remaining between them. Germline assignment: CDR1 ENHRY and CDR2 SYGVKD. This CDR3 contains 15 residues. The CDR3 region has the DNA TGTGCCATCAGTGAGTTTGAGGGGGCTAACTATGGCTACACCTTC. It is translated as CAISEFEGANYGYTF.

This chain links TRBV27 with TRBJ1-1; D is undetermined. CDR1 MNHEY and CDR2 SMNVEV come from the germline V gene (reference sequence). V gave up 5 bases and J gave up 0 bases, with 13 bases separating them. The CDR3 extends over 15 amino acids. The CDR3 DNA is TGTGCCAGCAGTCTACCGACGAGGGTGAACACTGAAGCTTTCTTT. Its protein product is CASSLPTRVNTEAFF.

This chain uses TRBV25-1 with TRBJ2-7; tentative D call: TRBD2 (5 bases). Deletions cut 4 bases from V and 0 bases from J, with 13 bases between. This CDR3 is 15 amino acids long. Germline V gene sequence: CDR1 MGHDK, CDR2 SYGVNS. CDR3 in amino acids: CASSVGMGSSYEQYF. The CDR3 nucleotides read TGTGCCAGCAGTGTAGGGATGGGGAGCTCCTACGAGCAGTACTTC.

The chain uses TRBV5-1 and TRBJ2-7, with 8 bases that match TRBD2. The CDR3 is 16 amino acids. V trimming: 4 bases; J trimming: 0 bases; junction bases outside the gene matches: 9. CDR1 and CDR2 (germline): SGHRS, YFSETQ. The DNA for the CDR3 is TGCGCCAGCAGCCGGGCGGGACTAGAGGTCTCCTACGAGCAGTACTTC. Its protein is CASSRAGLEVSYEQYF.

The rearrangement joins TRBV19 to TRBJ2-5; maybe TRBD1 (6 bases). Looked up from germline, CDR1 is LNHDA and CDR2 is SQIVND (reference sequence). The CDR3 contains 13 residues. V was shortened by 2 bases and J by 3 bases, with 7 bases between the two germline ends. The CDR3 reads CASSIRTEETQYF. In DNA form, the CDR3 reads TGTGCCAGTAGTATACGGACAGAAGAGACCCAGTACTTC.

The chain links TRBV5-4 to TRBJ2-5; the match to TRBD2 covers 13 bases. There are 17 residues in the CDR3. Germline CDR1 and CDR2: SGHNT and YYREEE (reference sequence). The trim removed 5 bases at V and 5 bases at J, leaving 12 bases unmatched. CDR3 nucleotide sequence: TGTGCCAGCAGATCTACCGGGACTAGCGGGATTGTGGAGACCCAGTACTTC. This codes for CASRSTGTSGIVETQYF.

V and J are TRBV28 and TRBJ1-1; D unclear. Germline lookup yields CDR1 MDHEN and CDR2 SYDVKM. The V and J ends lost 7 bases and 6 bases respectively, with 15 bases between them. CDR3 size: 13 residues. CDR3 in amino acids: CASTREGRPEAFF. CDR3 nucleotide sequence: TGTGCCAGCACTCGGGAGGGTAGACCTGAAGCTTTCTTT.

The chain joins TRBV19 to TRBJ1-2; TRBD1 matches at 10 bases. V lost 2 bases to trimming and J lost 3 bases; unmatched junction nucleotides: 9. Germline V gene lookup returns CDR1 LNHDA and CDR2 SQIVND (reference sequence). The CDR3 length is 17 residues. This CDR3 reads CASSIPSRDRGHYGYTF. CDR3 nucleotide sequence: TGTGCCAGTAGTATACCCTCCCGTGACAGGGGGCACTATGGCTACACCTTC.

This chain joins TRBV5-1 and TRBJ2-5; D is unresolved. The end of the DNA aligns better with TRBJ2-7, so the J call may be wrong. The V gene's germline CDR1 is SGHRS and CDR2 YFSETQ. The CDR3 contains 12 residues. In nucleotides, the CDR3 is TGCGCCAGCAGCTTGGCTGGGCACGAGCAGTACTTC. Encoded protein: CASSLAGHEQYF.

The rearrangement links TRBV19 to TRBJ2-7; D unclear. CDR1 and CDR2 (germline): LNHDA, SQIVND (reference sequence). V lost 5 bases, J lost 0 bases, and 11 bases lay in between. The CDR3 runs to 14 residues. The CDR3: CASSPPGHSYEQYF. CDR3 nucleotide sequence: TGTGCCAGTAGTCCCCCGGGTCACTCCTACGAGCAGTACTTC.

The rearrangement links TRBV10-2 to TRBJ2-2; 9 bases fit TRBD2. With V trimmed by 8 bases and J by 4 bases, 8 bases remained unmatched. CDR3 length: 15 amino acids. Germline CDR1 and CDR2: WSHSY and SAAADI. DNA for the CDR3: TGCGCCAGCCTAGTGGCTAGCGGGGTCACCGGGGAGCTGTTTTTT. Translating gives CASLVASGVTGELFF.

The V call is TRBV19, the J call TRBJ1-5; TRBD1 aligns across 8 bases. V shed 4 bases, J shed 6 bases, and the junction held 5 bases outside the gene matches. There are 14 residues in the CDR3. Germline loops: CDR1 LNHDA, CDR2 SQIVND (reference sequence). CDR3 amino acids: CASSTGQGTQPQHF. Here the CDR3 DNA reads TGTGCCAGTAGTACAGGACAGGGCACTCAGCCCCAGCATTTT.

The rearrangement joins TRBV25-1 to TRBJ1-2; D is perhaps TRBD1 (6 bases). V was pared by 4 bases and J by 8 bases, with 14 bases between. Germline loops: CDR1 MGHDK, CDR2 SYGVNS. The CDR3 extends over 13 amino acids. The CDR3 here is CASSARGAGGYTF. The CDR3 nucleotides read TGTGCCAGCAGTGCCCGGGGGGCGGGCGGCTACACCTTC.

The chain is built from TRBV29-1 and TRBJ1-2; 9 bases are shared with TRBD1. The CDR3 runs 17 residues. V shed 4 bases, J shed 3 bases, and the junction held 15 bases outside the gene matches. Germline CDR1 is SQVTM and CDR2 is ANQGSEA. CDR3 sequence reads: CSVVSGTGISGDYGYTF. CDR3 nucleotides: TGCAGCGTTGTATCCGGGACAGGGATATCTGGGGACTATGGCTACACCTTC.

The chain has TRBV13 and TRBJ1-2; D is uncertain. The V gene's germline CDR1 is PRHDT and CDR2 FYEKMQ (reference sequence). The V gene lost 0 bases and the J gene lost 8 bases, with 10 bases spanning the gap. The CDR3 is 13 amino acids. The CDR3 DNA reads TGTGCCAGCAGCTTAGGCGTTAACGGGGGCTACACCTTC. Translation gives CASSLGVNGGYTF.